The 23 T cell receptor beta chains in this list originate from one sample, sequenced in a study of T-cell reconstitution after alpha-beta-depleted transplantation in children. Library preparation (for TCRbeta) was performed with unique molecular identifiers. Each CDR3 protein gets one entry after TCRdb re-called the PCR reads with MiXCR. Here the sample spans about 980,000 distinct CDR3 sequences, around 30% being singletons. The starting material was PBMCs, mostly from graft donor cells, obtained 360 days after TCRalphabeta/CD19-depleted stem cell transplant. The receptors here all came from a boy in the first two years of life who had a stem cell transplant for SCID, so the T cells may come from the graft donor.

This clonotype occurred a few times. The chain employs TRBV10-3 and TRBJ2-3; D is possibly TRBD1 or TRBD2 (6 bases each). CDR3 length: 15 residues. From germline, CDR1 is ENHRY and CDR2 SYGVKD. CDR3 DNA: TGTGCGATCGCCCGGGGGCCTTTGAGCACAGATACGCAGTATTTT. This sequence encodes CAIARGPLSTDTQYF.

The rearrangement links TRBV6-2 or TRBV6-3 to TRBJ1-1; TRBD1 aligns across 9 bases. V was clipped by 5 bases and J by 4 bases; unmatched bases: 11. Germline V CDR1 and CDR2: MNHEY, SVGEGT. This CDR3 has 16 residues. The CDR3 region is CASSMQTGGGGTEAFF. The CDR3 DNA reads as TGTGCCAGCAGTATGCAAACAGGGGGCGGAGGCACTGAAGCTTTCTTT.

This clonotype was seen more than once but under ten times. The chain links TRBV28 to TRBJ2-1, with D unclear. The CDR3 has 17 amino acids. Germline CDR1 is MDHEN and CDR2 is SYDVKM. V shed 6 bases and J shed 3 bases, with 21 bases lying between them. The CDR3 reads CASRRPGLPDIYNEQFF. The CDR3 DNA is TGTGCCAGCAGACGACCCGGTCTACCTGATATCTACAATGAGCAGTTCTTC.

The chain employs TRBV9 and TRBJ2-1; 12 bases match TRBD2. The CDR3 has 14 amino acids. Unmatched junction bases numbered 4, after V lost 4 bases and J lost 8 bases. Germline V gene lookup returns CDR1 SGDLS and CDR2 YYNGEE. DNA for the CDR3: TGTGCCAGCAGCTCTAGCGGGGGGGAGTATGAGCAGTTCTTC. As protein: CASSSSGGEYEQFF.

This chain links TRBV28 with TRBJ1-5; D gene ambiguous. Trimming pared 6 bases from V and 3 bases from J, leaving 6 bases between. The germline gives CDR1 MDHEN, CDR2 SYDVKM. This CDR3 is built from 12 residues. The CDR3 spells CASRSFNQPQHF. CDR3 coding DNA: TGTGCCAGCAGGTCCTTCAATCAGCCCCAGCATTTT.

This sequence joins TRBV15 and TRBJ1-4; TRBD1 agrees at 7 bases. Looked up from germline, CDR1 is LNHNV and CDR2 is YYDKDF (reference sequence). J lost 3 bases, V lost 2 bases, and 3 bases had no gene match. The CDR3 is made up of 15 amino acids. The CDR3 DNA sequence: TGTGCCACCAGCAGACCCGGGACAGCTAATGAAAAACTGTTTTTT. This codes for CATSRPGTANEKLFF.

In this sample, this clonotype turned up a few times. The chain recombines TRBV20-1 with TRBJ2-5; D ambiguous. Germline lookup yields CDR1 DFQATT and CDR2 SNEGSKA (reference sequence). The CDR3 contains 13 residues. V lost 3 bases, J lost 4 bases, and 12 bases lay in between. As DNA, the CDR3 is TGCAGTGCTAGTCAGGCCTGGTCAGAGACCCAGTACTTC. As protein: CSASQAWSETQYF.

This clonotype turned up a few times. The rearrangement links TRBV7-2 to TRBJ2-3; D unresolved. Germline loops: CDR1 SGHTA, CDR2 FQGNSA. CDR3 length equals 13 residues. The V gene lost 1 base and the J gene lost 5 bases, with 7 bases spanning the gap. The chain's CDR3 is CASSLVLRDTQYF. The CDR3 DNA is TGTGCCAGCAGCTTAGTTCTGAGAGATACGCAGTATTTT.

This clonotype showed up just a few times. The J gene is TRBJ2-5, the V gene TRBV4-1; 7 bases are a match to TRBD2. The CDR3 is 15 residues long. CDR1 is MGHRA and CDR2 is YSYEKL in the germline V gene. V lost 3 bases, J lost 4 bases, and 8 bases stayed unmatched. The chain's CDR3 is CASSHDWASGETQYF. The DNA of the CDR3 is TGCGCCAGCAGCCATGACTGGGCTAGCGGAGAGACCCAGTACTTC.

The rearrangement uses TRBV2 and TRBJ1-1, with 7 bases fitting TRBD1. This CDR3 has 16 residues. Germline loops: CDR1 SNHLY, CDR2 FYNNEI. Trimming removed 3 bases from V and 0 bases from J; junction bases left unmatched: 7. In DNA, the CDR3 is TGTGCCAGCAGTGAGGCCGTGACAGGGTTGAACACTGAAGCTTTCTTT. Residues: CASSEAVTGLNTEAFF.

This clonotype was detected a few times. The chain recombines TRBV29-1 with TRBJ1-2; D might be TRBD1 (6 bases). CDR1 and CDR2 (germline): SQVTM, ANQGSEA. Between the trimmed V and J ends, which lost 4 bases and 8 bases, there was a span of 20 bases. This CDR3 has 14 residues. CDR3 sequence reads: CSVAARGVPTGYTF. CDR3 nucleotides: TGCAGCGTTGCCGCCAGGGGTGTGCCGACGGGCTACACCTTC. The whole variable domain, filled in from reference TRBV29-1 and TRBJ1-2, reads SAVISQKPSRDICQRGTSLTIQCQVDSQVTMMFWYRQQPGQSLTLIATANQGSEATYESGFVIDKFPISRPNLTFSTLTVSNMSPEDSSIYLCSVAARGVPTGYTFGSGTRLTVV.

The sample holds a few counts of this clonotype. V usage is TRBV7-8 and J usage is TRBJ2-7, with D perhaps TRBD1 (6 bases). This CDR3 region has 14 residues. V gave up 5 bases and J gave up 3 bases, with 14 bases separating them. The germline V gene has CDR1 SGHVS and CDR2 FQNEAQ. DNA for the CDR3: TGTGCCAGCAGCCACCTACAGGGTTTCTACGAGCAGTACTTC. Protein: CASSHLQGFYEQYF.

Written as DNA, the CDR3 is TGTGCCAGCAGTTTCGCAGGATCAAATCAGCCCCAGCATTTT. This sequence encodes CASSFAGSNQPQHF. The chain joins TRBV12-3 or TRBV12-4 to TRBJ1-5; D gene uncertain. Trimming shortened V by 3 bases and J by 4 bases, and 10 bases separated the two germline ends. This CDR3 region has 14 residues.

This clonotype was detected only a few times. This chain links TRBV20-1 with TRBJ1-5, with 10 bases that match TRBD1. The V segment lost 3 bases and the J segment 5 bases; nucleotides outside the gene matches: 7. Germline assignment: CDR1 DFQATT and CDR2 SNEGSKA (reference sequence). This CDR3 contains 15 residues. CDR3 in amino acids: CSARIPGQGYQPQHF. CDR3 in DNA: TGCAGTGCTAGGATTCCGGGACAGGGGTATCAGCCCCAGCATTTT.

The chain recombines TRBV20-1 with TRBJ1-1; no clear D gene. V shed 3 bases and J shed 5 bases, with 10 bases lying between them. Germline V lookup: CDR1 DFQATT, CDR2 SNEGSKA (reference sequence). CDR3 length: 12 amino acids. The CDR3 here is CSASRVKTEAFF. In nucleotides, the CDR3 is TGCAGTGCTAGTCGAGTTAAGACTGAAGCTTTCTTT.

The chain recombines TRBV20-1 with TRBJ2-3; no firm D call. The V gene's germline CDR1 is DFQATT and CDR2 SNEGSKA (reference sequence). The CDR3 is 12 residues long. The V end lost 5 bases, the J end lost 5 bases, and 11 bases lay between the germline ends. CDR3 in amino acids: CSAQARIDTQYF. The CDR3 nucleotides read TGCAGTGCTCAAGCCCGAATAGATACGCAGTATTTT.

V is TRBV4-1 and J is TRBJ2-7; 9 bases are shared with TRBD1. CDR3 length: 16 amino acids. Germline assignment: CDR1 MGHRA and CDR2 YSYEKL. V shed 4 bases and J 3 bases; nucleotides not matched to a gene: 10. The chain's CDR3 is CASSLRDREQVYEQYF. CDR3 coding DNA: TGCGCCAGCAGCCTGAGGGACAGGGAACAGGTCTACGAGCAGTACTTC.

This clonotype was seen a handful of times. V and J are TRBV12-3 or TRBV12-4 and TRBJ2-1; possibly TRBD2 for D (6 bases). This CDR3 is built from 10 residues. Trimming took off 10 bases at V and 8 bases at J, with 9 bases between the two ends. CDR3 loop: CATPGDEQFF. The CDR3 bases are TGTGCCACCCCGGGGGATGAGCAGTTCTTC.

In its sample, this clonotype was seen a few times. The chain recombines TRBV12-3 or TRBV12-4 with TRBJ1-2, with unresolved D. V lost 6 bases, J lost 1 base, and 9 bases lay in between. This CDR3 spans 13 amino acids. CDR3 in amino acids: CASRSPYNYGYTF. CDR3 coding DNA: TGTGCCAGCAGGTCGCCCTATAACTATGGCTACACCTTC.

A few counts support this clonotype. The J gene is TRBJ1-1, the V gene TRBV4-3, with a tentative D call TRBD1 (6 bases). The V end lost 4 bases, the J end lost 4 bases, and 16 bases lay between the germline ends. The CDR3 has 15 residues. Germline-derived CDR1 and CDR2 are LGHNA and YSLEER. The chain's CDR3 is CASSPKVTGTTEAFF. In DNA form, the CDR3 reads TGCGCCAGCAGCCCCAAAGTAACAGGGACCACTGAAGCTTTCTTT.

The chain's CDR3 is CASSLERIPVEQYF. CDR3 coding DNA: TGTGCCAGCAGCTTAGAGAGGATCCCCGTCGAGCAGTACTTC. The chain links TRBV7-8 to TRBJ2-7; D remains unclear. V shed 1 base and J shed 6 bases, with 13 bases lying between them. Germline V CDR1 and CDR2: SGHVS, FQNEAQ. This CDR3 is built from 14 residues.

CDR3 region: CASSLVTGVTYEQYF. CDR3 coding DNA: TGCGCCAGCAGCTTGGTGACAGGGGTAACCTACGAGCAGTACTTC. The V and J genes are TRBV5-1 and TRBJ2-7, with 8 bases lining up with TRBD1. The CDR3 covers 15 residues. J lost 2 bases, V lost 0 bases, and 4 bases had no gene match. Germline loops: CDR1 SGHRS, CDR2 YFSETQ.

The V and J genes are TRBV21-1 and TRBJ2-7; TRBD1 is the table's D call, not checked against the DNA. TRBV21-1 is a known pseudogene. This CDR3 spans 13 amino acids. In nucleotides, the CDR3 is TGTGCCAGCAGCACGCCGGGACAGGGTGGGCAGTACTTC. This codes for CASSTPGQGGQYF.